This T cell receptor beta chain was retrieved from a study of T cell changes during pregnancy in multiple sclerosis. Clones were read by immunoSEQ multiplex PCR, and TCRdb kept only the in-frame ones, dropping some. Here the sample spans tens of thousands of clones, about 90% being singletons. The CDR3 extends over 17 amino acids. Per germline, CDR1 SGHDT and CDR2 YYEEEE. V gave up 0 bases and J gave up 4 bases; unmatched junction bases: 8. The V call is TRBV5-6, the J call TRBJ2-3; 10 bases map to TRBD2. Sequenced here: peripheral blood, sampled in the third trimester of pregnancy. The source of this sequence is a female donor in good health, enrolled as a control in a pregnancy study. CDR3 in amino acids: CASSLARLAGAADTQYF. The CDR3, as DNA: TGTGCCAGCAGCTTGGCCCGTCTAGCGGGAGCGGCAGATACGCAGTATTTT.